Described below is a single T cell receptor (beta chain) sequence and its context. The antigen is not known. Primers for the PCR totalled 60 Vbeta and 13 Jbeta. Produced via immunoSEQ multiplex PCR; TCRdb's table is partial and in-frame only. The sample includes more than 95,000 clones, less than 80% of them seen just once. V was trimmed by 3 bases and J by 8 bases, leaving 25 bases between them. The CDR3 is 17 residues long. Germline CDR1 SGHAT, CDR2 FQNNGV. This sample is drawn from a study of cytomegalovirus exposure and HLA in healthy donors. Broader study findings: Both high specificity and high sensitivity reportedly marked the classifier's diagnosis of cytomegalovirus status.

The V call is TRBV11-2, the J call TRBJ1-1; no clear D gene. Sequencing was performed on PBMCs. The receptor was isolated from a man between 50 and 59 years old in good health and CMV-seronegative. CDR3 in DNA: TGTGCCAGCAGCTTCTGGGCTTTGCGGGAGGGTCCGCCCGAAGCTTTCTTT. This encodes CASSFWALREGPPEAFF. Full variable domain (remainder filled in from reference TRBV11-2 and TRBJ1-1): EAGVAQSPRYKIIEKRQSVAFWCNPISGHATLYWYQQILGQGPKLLIQFQNNGVVDDSQLPKDRFSAERLKGVDSTLKIQPAKLEDSAVYLCASSFWALREGPPEAFFGQGTRLTVV.